This T cell receptor beta chain was observed in a study of OX40 agonist ivuxolimab in advanced cancers. TCRdb's table, derived via immunoSEQ multiplex PCR, lists solely in-frame clones and lacks some. Of 50,000 to 60,000 clones listed, about nine tenths are singletons. Overall study results and limits: Average numbers of expanded clones were greater in CD8+ T cells than in CD4+.

As concerns this clone: Antigen unknown.

This receptor was obtained from an adult with an advanced solid tumor such as melanoma, head and neck, liver or kidney cancer. The sample here was CD4+ or CD8+ T cells sorted from blood, taken in a trial of the OX40 agonist ivuxolimab.

The CDR3 spells CASSHVGQENYGYTF. CDR3 nucleotides: TGCGCCAGCAGCCACGTCGGGCAGGAGAACTATGGCTACACCTTC. The chain is built from TRBV4-1 and TRBJ1-2, with D uncertain. Deletions cut 3 bases from V and 2 bases from J, with 13 bases between. The CDR3 is 15 amino acids. Germline values: CDR1 MGHRA, CDR2 YSYEKL.